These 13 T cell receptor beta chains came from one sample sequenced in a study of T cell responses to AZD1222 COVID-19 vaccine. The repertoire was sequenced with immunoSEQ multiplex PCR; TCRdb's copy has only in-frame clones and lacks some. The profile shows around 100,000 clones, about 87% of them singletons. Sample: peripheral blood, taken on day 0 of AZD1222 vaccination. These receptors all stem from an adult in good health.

The CDR3 DNA follows: TGTGCCAGCAGCTTAGCCCGACAAATTAAGACTAGCGGGAGGGTCCGAGAGACCCAGTACTTC. It codes for CASSLARQIKTSGRVRETQYF. J is TRBJ2-5 and V is TRBV7-8; 14 nucleotides align to TRBD2. The CDR3 runs to 21 residues. Losses at the gene ends were 0 bases for V and 4 bases for J; bases not matched to a gene: 16. Germline V lookup: CDR1 SGHVS, CDR2 FQNEAQ.

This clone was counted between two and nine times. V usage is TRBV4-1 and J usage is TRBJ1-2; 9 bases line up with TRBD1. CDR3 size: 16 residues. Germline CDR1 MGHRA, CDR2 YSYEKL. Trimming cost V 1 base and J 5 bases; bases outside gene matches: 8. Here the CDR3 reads CASSQVGQGLSYGYTF. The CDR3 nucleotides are TGCGCCAGCAGCCAAGTGGGACAGGGATTGAGTTATGGCTACACCTTC.

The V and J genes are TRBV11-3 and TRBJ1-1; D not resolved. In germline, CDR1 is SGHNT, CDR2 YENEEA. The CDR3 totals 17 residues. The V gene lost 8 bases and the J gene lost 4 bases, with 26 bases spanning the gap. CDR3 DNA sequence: TGTGCCAGCGGCGCCGGGTGGGGAGAGGGAAAGAGCACTGAAGCTTTCTTT. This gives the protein CASGAGWGEGKSTEAFF.

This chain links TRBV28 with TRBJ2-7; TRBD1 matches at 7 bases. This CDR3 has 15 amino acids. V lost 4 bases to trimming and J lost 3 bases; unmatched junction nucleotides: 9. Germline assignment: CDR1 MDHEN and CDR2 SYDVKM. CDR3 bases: TGTGCCAGCAGTTCCCCGACAGGGAAGGGCTACGAGCAGTACTTC. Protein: CASSSPTGKGYEQYF.

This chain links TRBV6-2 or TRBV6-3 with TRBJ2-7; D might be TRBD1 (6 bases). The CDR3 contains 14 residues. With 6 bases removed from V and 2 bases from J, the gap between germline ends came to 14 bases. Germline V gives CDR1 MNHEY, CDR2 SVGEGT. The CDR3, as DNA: TGTGCCAGCAGCGGAAACAGGGTTACCTACGAGCAGTACTTC. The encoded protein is CASSGNRVTYEQYF.

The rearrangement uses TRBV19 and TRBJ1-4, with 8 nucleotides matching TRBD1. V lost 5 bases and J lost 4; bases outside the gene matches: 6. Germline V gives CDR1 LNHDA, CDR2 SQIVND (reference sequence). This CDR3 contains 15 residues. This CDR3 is CASSGQGSRNEKLFF. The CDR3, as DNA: TGTGCCAGTAGTGGACAGGGTTCCCGTAATGAAAAACTGTTTTTT.

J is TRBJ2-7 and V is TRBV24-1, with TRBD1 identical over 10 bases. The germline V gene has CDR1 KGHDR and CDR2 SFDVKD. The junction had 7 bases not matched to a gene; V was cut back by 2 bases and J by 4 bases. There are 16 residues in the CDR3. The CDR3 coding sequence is TGTGCCACCAGTGATTCCCCGGGACAGGGGCCTTACGAGCAGTACTTC. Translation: CATSDSPGQGPYEQYF.

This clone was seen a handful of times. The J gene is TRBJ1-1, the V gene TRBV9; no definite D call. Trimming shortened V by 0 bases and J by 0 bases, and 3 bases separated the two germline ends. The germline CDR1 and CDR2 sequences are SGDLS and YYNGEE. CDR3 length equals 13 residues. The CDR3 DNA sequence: TGTGCCAGCAGCGTAGAACTGAACACTGAAGCTTTCTTT. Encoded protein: CASSVELNTEAFF.

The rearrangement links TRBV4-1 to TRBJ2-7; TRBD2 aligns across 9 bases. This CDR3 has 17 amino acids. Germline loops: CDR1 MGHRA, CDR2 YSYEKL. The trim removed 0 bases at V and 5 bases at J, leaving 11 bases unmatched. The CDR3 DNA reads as TGCGCCAGCAGCCAAGACCGCCTCCTAGCGGGACGCCACGAGCAGTACTTC. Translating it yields CASSQDRLLAGRHEQYF.

The CDR3 here is CASSMVAALSNQPQHF. In DNA form, the CDR3 reads TGTGCCAGTAGTATGGTGGCAGCCCTTAGCAATCAGCCCCAGCATTTT. This sequence joins TRBV19 and TRBJ1-5; D is ambiguous. The CDR3 has 16 amino acids. Germline CDR1 is LNHDA and CDR2 is SQIVND (reference sequence). Between the trimmed V and J ends, which lost 3 bases and 0 bases, there was a span of 12 bases.

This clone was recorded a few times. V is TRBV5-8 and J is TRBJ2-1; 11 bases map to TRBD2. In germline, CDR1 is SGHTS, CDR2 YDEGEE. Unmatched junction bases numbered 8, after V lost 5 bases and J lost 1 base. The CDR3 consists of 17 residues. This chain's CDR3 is CASRPEGTSGSYNEQFF. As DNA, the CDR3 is TGTGCCAGCAGACCGGAAGGGACTAGCGGTTCCTACAATGAGCAGTTCTTC.

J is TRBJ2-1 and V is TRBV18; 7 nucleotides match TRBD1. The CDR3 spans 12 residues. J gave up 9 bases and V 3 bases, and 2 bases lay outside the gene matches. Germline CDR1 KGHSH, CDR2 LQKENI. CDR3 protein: CASSPGQVEQFF. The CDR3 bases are TGTGCCAGCTCACCCGGACAGGTTGAGCAGTTCTTC.

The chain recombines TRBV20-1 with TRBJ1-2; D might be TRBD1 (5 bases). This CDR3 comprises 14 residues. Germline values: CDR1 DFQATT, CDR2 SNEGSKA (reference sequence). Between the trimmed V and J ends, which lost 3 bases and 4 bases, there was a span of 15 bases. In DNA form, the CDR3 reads TGCAGTGCTAGTATTAGCCAGGGCGGCTATGGCTACACCTTC. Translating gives CSASISQGGYGYTF.